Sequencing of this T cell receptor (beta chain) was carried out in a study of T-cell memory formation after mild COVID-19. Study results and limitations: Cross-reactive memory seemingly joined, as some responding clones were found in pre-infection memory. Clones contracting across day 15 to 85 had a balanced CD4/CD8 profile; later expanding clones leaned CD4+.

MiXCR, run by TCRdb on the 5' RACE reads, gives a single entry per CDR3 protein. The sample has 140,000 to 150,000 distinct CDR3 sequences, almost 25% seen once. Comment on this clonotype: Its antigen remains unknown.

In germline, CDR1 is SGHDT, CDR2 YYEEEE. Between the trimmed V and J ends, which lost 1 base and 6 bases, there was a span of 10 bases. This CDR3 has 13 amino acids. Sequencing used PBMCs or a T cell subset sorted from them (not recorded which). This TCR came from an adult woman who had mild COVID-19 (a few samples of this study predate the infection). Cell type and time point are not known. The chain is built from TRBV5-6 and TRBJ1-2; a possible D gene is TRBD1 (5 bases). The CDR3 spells CASSLWGGDGYTF. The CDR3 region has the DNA TGTGCCAGCAGCTTGTGGGGAGGGGATGGCTACACCTTC.